The 20 T cell receptor beta chains presented below share a single source sample, sequenced in a study of patients and donors after allogeneic stem cell transplantation. Via MiXCR, TCRdb re-called the RT-PCR reads, giving one row per CDR3 protein. The sample lists about 960,000 distinct CDR3 sequences, around 17% occurring once. Sequenced sample: blood, either unsorted or a sorted T cell fraction (not recorded which). These receptors all stem from a human donor who was either an allogeneic HSCT recipient or a stem cell or donor lymphocyte infusion donor (not recorded which). It is not recorded whose cells these are; they may come from a transplant donor.

This sequence joins TRBV24-1 and TRBJ1-2, with unresolved D. V was trimmed by 3 bases and J by 1 base, leaving 5 bases between them. CDR1 KGHDR and CDR2 SFDVKD come from the germline V gene. The CDR3 has 13 residues. CDR3 protein: CATSDTRNYGYTF. DNA of the CDR3: TGTGCCACCAGTGATACCCGTAACTATGGCTACACCTTC.

A remark on this clonotype: The conserved phenylalanine or tryptophan normally closing the CDR3 is absent here, so this likely arose from a read error. V usage is TRBV6-1 and J usage is TRBJ1-5; the D gene is possibly TRBD1 (6 bases). Germline V gene data show CDR1 as MNHNS and CDR2 as SASEGT. This CDR3 contains 15 residues. V lost 6 bases to trimming and J lost 4 bases, with 16 bases between them. CDR3: CASSLNRDRNQPQHY. In DNA form, the CDR3 reads TGTGCCAGCAGCTTAAACAGGGATCGGAATCAGCCCCAGCATTAT.

This clonotype was observed a few times. The chain links TRBV29-1 to TRBJ1-1; D possibly corresponds to TRBD1 (5 bases). Germline V gene sequence: CDR1 SQVTM, CDR2 ANQGSEA. The CDR3 has 12 residues. Trimming removed 2 bases at V and 3 bases at J, with 7 bases between. As DNA, the CDR3 is TGCAGCGTTGAACAGGGAGACACTGAAGCTTTCTTT. Translated: CSVEQGDTEAFF.

This chain connects TRBV20-1 to TRBJ1-1; TRBD1 might be the D (6 bases). Per germline, CDR1 DFQATT and CDR2 SNEGSKA (reference sequence). Trimming left V 0 bases short and J 6 bases short, with 17 bases between. The CDR3 consists of 15 residues. The CDR3 DNA follows: TGCAGTGCTAGAGATCCGGCAGGGGTACTGCCTGAAGCTTTCTTT. This gives the protein CSARDPAGVLPEAFF.

In its sample, this clonotype was seen a few times. The rearrangement joins TRBV5-5 to TRBJ2-3, with TRBD2 identical over 9 bases. Germline values: CDR1 SGHKS, CDR2 YYEKEE (reference sequence). CDR3 size: 16 residues. The V gene end was trimmed by 4 bases and the J gene end by 2 bases; junction bases not matched to a gene: 8. This CDR3 is CASSGGGAGVTDTQYF. CDR3 nucleotide sequence: TGTGCCAGCAGCGGCGGGGGGGCAGGTGTCACAGATACGCAGTATTTT.

The rearrangement joins TRBV2 to TRBJ1-3; D gene uncertain. Germline values: CDR1 SNHLY, CDR2 FYNNEI. The CDR3 extends over 15 amino acids. Trimming took off 3 bases at V and 2 bases at J, with 11 bases between the two ends. The CDR3 region is CASSEGLGTGNTIYF. DNA for the CDR3: TGTGCCAGCAGTGAGGGGTTGGGAACTGGAAACACCATATATTTT. Full variable domain (missing parts from reference TRBV2 and TRBJ1-3): EPEVTQTPSHQVTQMGQEVILRCVPISNHLYFYWYRQILGQKVEFLVSFYNNEISEKSEIFDDQFSVERPDGSNFTLKIRSTKLEDSAMYFCASSEGLGTGNTIYFGEGSWLTVV.

This clonotype was seen at least ten times. The rearrangement uses TRBV3-1 and TRBJ1-1; tentatively, D is TRBD1 (5 bases). The CDR3 is made up of 12 amino acids. The germline V and J ends were trimmed by 3 bases and 4 bases, with 6 bases remaining between them. CDR1 and CDR2 from the germline V gene are LGHDT and YNNKEL (reference sequence). The CDR3 nucleotides are TGTGCCAGCAGCCAGGGGACCACTGAAGCTTTCTTT. This translates into CASSQGTTEAFF.

This clonotype was counted a few times. V usage is TRBV4-3 and J usage is TRBJ2-1, with D unclear. Germline V lookup: CDR1 LGHNA, CDR2 YSLEER. Trimming removed 0 bases at V and 0 bases at J, with 12 bases between. The length of the CDR3 is 17 residues. CDR3 coding DNA: TGCGCCAGCAGCCAAGATGACCCTTCTAGCTCCTACAATGAGCAGTTCTTC. Protein sequence: CASSQDDPSSSYNEQFF.

This clonotype showed up just a few times. This chain connects TRBV5-1 to TRBJ2-5; D gene unclear. Germline V lookup: CDR1 SGHRS, CDR2 YFSETQ. The CDR3 consists of 14 residues. The ends were cut back, 2 bases at V and 4 bases at J, with 12 bases in the middle. The chain's CDR3 is CASSFRSAIETQYF. The CDR3 DNA reads TGCGCCAGCAGCTTCAGGAGCGCGATAGAGACCCAGTACTTC.

V and J are TRBV20-1 and TRBJ1-3; D gene uncertain. There are 15 residues in the CDR3. CDR1 and CDR2 (germline): DFQATT, SNEGSKA (reference sequence). V was shortened by 0 bases and J by 0 bases, with 9 bases between the two germline ends. CDR3 in DNA: TGCAGTGCTAGAGAGGACGGGCCCTCTGGAAACACCATATATTTT. Translated, it gives CSAREDGPSGNTIYF.

The genes are TRBV5-1 and TRBJ1-1; no clear D gene. The V gene lost 4 bases and the J gene lost 10 bases, with 11 bases spanning the gap. Germline V gene data show CDR1 as SGHRS and CDR2 as YFSETQ. This CDR3 has 11 amino acids. DNA of the CDR3: TGCGCCAGCAGCACAGCGTCGGCAGCTTTCTTT. Amino acids: CASSTASAAFF.

The gene calls are TRBV25-1 and TRBJ2-6; D is ambiguous. V gave up 3 bases and J gave up 2 bases, with 8 bases separating them. The CDR3 is 15 residues long. Germline V gives CDR1 MGHDK, CDR2 SYGVNS. The CDR3 here is CASSDESPGANVLTF. The CDR3 region has the DNA TGTGCCAGCAGTGATGAGAGTCCTGGGGCCAACGTCCTGACTTTC.

This clonotype was seen only a few times. This rearrangement joins TRBV20-1 to TRBJ2-1; the match to TRBD2 covers 7 bases. With V trimmed by 0 bases and J by 5 bases, 16 bases remained unmatched. Germline loops: CDR1 DFQATT, CDR2 SNEGSKA (reference sequence). The CDR3 extends over 18 amino acids. The CDR3 bases are TGCAGTGCTAGAGATCCTCAGAGACGGCTAGCGGCAAACAATGAGCAGTTCTTC. The encoded protein is CSARDPQRRLAANNEQFF.

The chain combines TRBV5-6 with TRBJ1-5; D is uncertain. Germline V gene sequence: CDR1 SGHDT, CDR2 YYEEEE. Trimming shortened V by 0 bases and J by 3 bases, and 4 bases separated the two germline ends. The CDR3 is 13 amino acids. The CDR3 spells CASSLATNQPQHF. In DNA form, the CDR3 reads TGTGCCAGCAGCTTGGCCACCAATCAGCCCCAGCATTTT.

This chain links TRBV7-7 with TRBJ2-5; D gene unclear. The CDR3 has 10 amino acids. Germline lookup yields CDR1 SSHAT and CDR2 FNYEAQ (reference sequence). In DNA form, the CDR3 reads TGTGCTAAGGGTATAGAGACCCAGTACTTC. Protein: CAKGIETQYF.

This clonotype was detected only a few times. The chain combines TRBV12-3 or TRBV12-4 with TRBJ2-3; 8 bases align to TRBD2. The CDR3 consists of 18 residues. The trim removed 7 bases at V and 2 bases at J, leaving 17 bases unmatched. CDR3 residues: CASTVRRTSGGFTDTQYF. The CDR3 coding sequence is TGTGCCAGCACCGTCCGTCGAACTAGCGGAGGATTCACAGATACGCAGTATTTT.

The V call is TRBV7-2, the J call TRBJ2-3; 14 nucleotides align to TRBD2. CDR3 length: 17 residues. With V trimmed by 5 bases and J by 0 bases, 4 bases remained unmatched. Germline assignment: CDR1 SGHTA and CDR2 FQGNSA. The CDR3 is CASSARLAGGSTDTQYF. The CDR3 DNA is TGTGCCAGCAGCGCTAGACTAGCGGGGGGGAGCACAGATACGCAGTATTTT.

This clonotype was seen a single time. The chain combines TRBV25-1 with TRBJ2-1; 11 bases line up with TRBD1. V trimming: 2 bases; J trimming: 0 bases; junction bases outside the gene matches: 9. The CDR3 totals 19 residues. Germline V lookup: CDR1 MGHDK, CDR2 SYGVNS. This chain's CDR3 is CASSEPGQGGIRSYNEQFF. CDR3 DNA sequence: TGTGCCAGCAGTGAACCGGGACAGGGGGGAATTCGCTCCTACAATGAGCAGTTCTTC. Complete variable domain (other parts from reference TRBV25-1 and TRBJ2-1): EADIYQTPRYLVIGTGKKITLECSQTMGHDKMYWYQQDPGMELHLIHYSYGVNSTEKGDLSSESTVSRIRTEHFPLTLESARPSHTSQYLCASSEPGQGGIRSYNEQFFGPGTRLTVL.

This clonotype was detected a few times. The gene calls are TRBV12-3 or TRBV12-4 and TRBJ2-1; D is undetermined. With 6 bases removed from V and 9 bases from J, the gap between germline ends came to 12 bases. The CDR3 is 12 amino acids. This CDR3 is CASSLFGVEQFF. CDR3 DNA sequence: TGTGCCAGCAGCCTCTTTGGCGTTGAGCAGTTCTTC.

This clonotype has just a few counts. A read error may account for a junction end that differs from germline. This sequence joins TRBV6-1 and TRBJ2-3; D gene uncertain. Germline lookup yields CDR1 MNHNS and CDR2 SASEGT. The CDR3 length is 15 residues. CDR3: CASSEVVHSTDTQYF. As DNA, the CDR3 is TGTGCCAGCAGCGAAGTGGTACATAGCACAGATACGCAGTATTTT.